This TCR beta chain was obtained from a study of somatic mutations in T cells in chronic GVHD (dated by TCRdb to about 2020). With regard to this clone: The target of this receptor is not known. Per-nucleotide qualities are absent, and no much larger clonotype sits a single base away.

For sorting, staining was done with anti-CD3, anti-CD4, anti-CD8 and a Vbeta20 antibody from the IOTest Beta Mark kit on a FACSAria III, reaching purity above 98%. Peripheral blood was collected in sodium heparin tubes, and mononuclear cells were isolated by Ficoll-Paque PLUS density gradient centrifugation. CD4+ Vbeta20+, CD4+ Vbeta20-, and CD8+ T cell fractions were FACS-sorted before TCRbeta deep sequencing. From its cysteine to its phenylalanine, the CDR3 spans 16 amino acids. Of the read, only the CDR3 DNA is kept; its 48 bases are in frame from base 1. According to the germline V gene, CDR1 reads SGHDN and CDR2 reads FVKESK. V and J are truncated by 1 base and 2 bases respectively, leaving an intervening sequence of 12 bases. Genomic DNA was isolated and then used for the TCRbeta deep sequencing. The immunoSEQ assay, provided as a commercial service, was used for both TCRbeta CDR3 sequencing and the initial data processing. Per the original workflow: IMGT was used to annotate V, D, J genes, while reads were demultiplexed, adapter and primer sequences were stripped out, and similar clones were merged through frequency-ratio clustering. The table was pulled from immuneACCESS by TCRdb, which kept in-frame rearrangements only. Such tables lose some clones; where checked, under half of the loss comes from unresolved V genes, and the rest has no known cause. The DNA gave D and trimming, while V, J and clone size come from that table. Present in this sample are about 13,000 clones, roughly 75% of which were seen just once. Approximately 29% of the sample is in the top ten clones.

Specimen: Vbeta20-negative CD4+ T cells from blood. The cell subset or site label, read with the paper, signifies: CD4+ T cells sorted as TCR Vbeta20 negative by flow cytometry. This sequence originates from a male patient in his fifties or sixties with chronic graft-versus-host disease. Post transplant, some T cells may arise from the graft donor. Recombination joined TRBV14 with TRBJ2-1; a tentative D match to TRBD2 spans 6 bases. The CDR3 protein: CASSQAAGPAYNEQFF. The sequenced DNA is TGTGCCAGCAGCCAAGCCGCGGGGCCGGCCTACAATGAGCAGTTCTTC.